This T cell receptor (beta chain) was sequenced in a study of technical replicates of blood from a few donors listed by TCRdb under 2017. Libraries were constructed by the immunoSEQ multiplex PCR assay. This is the immuneACCESS table as TCRdb keeps it, with only in-frame sequences that have V and J called. A part of the clones is gone; compared with another copy, unresolved V genes explain less than half, and the rest is unexplained. The sample table lists about 94,000 clones, 90% to 97% of them with a count of one. Clones ranked in the top ten supply roughly 0.22% of the sample. For this clone: Its antigen is still unknown. One base away there is no much larger clone; base qualities are not given.

From its cysteine to its phenylalanine, the CDR3 spans 13 amino acids. The sequence is cut down to CDR3 DNA, 39 bases in frame from base 1. From the germline V gene, CDR1 is SNHLY and CDR2 is FYNNEI. The junction carries 12 bases between V and J, which are trimmed by 6 bases and 6 bases respectively. The sequence was obtained from a human donor in good health. The receptor chain draws on TRBV2 and TRBJ1-5, with the D gene not confidently named. The sequenced sample consisted of T cells isolated from PBMCs. DNA sequence: TGTGCCAGCAGGACGGATAGCGGTCAGCCCCAGCATTTT. Its protein is CASRTDSGQPQHF.